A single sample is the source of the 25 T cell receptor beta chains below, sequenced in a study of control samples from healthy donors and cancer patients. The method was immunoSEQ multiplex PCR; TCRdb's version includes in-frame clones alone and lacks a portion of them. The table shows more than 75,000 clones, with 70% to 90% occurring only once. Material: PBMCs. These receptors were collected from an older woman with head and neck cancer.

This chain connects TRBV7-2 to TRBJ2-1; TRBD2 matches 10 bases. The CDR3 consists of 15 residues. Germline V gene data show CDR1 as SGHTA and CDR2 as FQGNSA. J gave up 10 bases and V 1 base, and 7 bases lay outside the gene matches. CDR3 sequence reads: CASSLVTSGIMEQFF. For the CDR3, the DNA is TGTGCCAGCAGCTTAGTAACTAGCGGGATTATGGAGCAGTTCTTC.

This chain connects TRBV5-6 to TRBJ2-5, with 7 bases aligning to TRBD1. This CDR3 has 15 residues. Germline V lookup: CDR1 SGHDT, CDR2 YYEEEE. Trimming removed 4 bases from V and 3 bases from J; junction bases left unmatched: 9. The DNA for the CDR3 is TGTGCCAGCAGCCGCCTCGACAGGGATGAAGAGACCCAGTACTTC. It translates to CASSRLDRDEETQYF.

CDR3 DNA: TGTGCCAGTAGCGGGAGCTACAGCACAGATACGCAGTATTTT. This translates into CASSGSYSTDTQYF. The chain carries TRBV19 and TRBJ2-3; a possible D gene is TRBD2 (6 bases). The CDR3 is 14 residues long. V shed 6 bases and J shed 0 bases, with 10 bases lying between them. Per germline, CDR1 LNHDA and CDR2 SQIVND (reference sequence).

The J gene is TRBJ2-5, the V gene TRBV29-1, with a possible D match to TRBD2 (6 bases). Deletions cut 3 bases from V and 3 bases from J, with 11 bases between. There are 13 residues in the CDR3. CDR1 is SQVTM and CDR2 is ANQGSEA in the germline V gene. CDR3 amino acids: CSVDRGGEETQYF. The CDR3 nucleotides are TGCAGCGTTGACCGGGGCGGGGAAGAGACCCAGTACTTC.

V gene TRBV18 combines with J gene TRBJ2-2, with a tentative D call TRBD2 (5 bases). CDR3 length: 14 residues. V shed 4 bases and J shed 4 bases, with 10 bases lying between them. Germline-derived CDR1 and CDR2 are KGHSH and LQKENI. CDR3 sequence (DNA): TGTGCCAGCTCACAAGGACTCACCACCGGGGAGCTGTTTTTT. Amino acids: CASSQGLTTGELFF.

The CDR3 DNA reads TGTGCCAGTAGTATAGTTCCAATCCGCCAGGGAAAATGGGACACCATATATTTT. It is translated as CASSIVPIRQGKWDTIYF. The chain links TRBV19 to TRBJ1-3; D may be TRBD1 (5 bases). The CDR3 extends over 18 amino acids. Per the germline V gene, CDR1 is LNHDA and CDR2 is SQIVND (reference sequence). Trimming removed 1 base at V and 8 bases at J, with 24 bases between.

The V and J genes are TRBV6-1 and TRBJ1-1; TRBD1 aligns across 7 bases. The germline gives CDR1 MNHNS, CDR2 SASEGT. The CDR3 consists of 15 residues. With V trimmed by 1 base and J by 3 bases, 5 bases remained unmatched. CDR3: CASSEGDSYYTEAFF. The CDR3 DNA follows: TGTGCCAGCAGTGAAGGGGACAGCTATTACACTGAAGCTTTCTTT.

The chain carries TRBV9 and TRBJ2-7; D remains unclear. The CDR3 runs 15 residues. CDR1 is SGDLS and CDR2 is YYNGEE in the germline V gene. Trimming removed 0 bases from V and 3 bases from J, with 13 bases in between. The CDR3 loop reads CASSVGQAAFYEQYF. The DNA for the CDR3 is TGTGCCAGCAGCGTAGGTCAGGCAGCCTTCTACGAGCAGTACTTC.

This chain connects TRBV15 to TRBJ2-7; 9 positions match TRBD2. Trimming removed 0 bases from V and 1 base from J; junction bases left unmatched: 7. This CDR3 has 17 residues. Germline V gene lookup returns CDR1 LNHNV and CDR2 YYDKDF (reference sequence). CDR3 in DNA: TGTGCCACCAGCAGAGATCGCCTAGCGGGATCTTCCTACGAGCAGTACTTC. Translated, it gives CATSRDRLAGSSYEQYF. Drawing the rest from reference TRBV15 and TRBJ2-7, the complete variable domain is DAMVIQNPRYQVTQFGKPVTLSCSQTLNHNVMYWYQQKSSQAPKLLFHYYDKDFNNEADTPDNFQSRRPNTSFCFLDIRSPGLGDTAMYLCATSRDRLAGSSYEQYFGPGTRLTVT.

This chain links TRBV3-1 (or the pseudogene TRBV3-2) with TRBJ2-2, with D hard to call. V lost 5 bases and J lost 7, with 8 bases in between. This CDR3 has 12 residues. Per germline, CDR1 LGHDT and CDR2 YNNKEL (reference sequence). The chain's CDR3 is CASSTMVGELFF. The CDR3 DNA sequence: TGTGCCAGCAGCACAATGGTCGGGGAGCTGTTTTTT.

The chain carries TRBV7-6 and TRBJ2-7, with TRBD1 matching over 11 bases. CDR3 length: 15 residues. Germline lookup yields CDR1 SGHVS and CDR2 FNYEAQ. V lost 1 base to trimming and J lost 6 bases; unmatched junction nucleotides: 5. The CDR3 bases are TGTGCCAGCAGCTTAGGCGGGACAGGGGGTGGCGAGCAGTACTTC. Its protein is CASSLGGTGGGEQYF.

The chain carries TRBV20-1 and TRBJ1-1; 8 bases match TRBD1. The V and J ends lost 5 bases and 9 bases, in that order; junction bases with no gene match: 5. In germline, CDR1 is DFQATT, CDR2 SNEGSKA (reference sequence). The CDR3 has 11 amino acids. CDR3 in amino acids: CSAPDRGKAFF. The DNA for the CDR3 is TGCAGTGCTCCTGACAGGGGAAAAGCTTTCTTT.

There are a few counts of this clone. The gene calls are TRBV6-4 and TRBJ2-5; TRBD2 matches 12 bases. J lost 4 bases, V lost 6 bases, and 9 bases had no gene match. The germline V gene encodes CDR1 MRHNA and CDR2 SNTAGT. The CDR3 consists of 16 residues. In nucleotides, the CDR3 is TGTGCCAGCAGCCCACAGGGGGGACTAGCGGGAGAGACCCAGTACTTC. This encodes CASSPQGGLAGETQYF.

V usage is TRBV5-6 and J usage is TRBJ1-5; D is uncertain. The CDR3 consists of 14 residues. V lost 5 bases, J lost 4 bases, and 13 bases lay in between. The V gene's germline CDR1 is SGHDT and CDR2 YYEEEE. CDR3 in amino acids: CASSDGRKNQPQHF. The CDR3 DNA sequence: TGTGCCAGCAGTGATGGACGGAAAAATCAGCCCCAGCATTTT.

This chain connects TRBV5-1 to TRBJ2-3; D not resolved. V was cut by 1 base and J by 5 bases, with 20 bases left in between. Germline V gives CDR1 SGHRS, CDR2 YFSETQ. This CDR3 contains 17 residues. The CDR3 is CASSLYPPGQSEDTQYF. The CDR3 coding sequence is TGCGCCAGCAGCTTGTATCCGCCTGGTCAATCTGAAGATACGCAGTATTTT.

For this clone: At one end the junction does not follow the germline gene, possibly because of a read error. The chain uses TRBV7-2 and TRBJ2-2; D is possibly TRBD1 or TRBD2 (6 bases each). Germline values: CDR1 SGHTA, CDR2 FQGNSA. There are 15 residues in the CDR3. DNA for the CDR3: TGTGCCAGCAGCCTGGGGGGCACAGGACACCGGGGAGCTGTTTTT. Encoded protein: CASSLGGTGHRGAVF.

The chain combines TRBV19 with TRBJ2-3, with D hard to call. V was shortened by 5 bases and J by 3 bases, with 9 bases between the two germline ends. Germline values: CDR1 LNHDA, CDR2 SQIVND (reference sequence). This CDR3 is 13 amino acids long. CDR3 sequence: CASSVSGTDTQYF. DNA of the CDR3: TGTGCCAGTAGTGTCTCTGGTACAGATACGCAGTATTTT.

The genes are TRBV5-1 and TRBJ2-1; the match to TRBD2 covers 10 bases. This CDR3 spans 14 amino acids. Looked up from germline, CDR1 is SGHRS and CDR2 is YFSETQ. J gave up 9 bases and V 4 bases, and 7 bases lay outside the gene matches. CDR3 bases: TGCGCCAGCAGCCTGACTAGCGGGTATAGTGAGCAGTTCTTC. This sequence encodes CASSLTSGYSEQFF.

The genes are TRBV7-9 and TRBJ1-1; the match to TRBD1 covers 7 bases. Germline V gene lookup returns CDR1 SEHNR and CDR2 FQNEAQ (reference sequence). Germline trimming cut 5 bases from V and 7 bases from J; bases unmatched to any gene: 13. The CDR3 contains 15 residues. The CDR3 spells CASSQPTGVSGEAFF. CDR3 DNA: TGTGCCAGCAGCCAACCCACAGGGGTTTCAGGTGAAGCTTTCTTT.

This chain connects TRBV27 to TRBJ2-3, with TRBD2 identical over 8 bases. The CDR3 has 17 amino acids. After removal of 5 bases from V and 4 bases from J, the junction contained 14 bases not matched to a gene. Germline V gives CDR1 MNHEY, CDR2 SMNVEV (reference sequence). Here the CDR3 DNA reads TGTGCCAGCAGTCTCCACTTTAGCGGGAACGGCCCAGATACGCAGTATTTT. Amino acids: CASSLHFSGNGPDTQYF.

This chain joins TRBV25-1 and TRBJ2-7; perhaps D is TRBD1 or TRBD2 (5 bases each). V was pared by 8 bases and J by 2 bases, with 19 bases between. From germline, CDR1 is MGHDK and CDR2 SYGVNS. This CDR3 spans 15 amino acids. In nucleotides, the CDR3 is TGTGCCAGCCAACCTGGATGGGGGTTCCCCTACGAGCAGTACTTC. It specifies CASQPGWGFPYEQYF.

The CDR3 DNA sequence: TGTGCCAGCTCACCGGGTAGGGACCAGCCCCAGCATTTT. Translating it yields CASSPGRDQPQHF. The chain is built from TRBV18 and TRBJ1-5, with D possibly being TRBD1 (5 bases). Between the trimmed V and J ends, which lost 3 bases and 7 bases, there was a span of 10 bases. CDR1 is KGHSH and CDR2 is LQKENI in the germline V gene. CDR3 length: 13 amino acids.

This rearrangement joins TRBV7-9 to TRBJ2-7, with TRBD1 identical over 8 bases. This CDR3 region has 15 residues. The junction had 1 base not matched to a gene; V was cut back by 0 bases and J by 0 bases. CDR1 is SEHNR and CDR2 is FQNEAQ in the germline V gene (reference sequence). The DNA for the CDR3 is TGTGCCAGCAGCTTAGCCGGGACAGGCTCCTACGAGCAGTACTTC. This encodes CASSLAGTGSYEQYF. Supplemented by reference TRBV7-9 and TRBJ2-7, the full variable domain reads DTGVSQNPRHKITKRGQNVTFRCDPISEHNRLYWYRQTLGQGPEFLTYFQNEAQLEKSRLLSDRFSAERPKGSFSTLEIQRTEQGDSAMYLCASSLAGTGSYEQYFGPGTRLTVT.

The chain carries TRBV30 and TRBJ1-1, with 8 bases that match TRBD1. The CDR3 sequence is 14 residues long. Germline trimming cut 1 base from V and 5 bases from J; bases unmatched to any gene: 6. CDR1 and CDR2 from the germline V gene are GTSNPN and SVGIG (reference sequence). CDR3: CAWSGARGRTEAFF. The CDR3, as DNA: TGTGCCTGGAGTGGGGCCAGGGGGCGGACTGAAGCTTTCTTT.

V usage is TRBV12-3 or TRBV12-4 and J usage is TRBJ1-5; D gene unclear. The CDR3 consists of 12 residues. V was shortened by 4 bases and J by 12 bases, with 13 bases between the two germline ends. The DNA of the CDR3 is TGTGCCAGCAGTTCATCTGTCGGTGACCAGCATTTT. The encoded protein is CASSSSVGDQHF.